Shown below are 27 T cell receptor beta chains from a single sample sequenced in a study of OX40 agonist ivuxolimab in advanced cancers. Method: immunoSEQ multiplex PCR; TCRdb's copy keeps in-frame clones and lacks some. This table has 45,000 or so clones, 80% to 90% appearing once. The sample here was CD4+ or CD8+ T cells sorted from blood, taken in a trial of the OX40 agonist ivuxolimab. The receptors here all came from an adult with an advanced solid tumor such as melanoma, head and neck, liver or kidney cancer.

This chain connects TRBV7-2 to TRBJ1-2, with D possibly matching TRBD1 (5 bases). The CDR3 has 17 amino acids. The ends were cut back, 4 bases at V and 4 bases at J, with 22 bases in the middle. The germline CDR1 and CDR2 sequences are SGHTA and FQGNSA. CDR3 amino acids: CASSSTWGKGEGYGYTF. DNA of the CDR3: TGTGCCAGCAGCTCTACCTGGGGGAAGGGAGAGGGCTATGGCTACACCTTC.

The J gene is TRBJ2-1, the V gene TRBV5-5; D is ambiguous. V shed 0 bases and J shed 6 bases, with 10 bases lying between them. The germline V gene has CDR1 SGHKS and CDR2 YYEKEE (reference sequence). The CDR3 sequence is 14 residues long. The CDR3 loop reads CASSLAMGGNEQFF. In DNA, the CDR3 is TGTGCCAGCAGCTTGGCTATGGGTGGCAATGAGCAGTTCTTC.

The table lists this clone with a few counts. The chain recombines TRBV6-1 with TRBJ1-5; 12 bases agree with TRBD1. Unmatched junction bases numbered 5, after V lost 5 bases and J lost 6 bases. The V gene's germline CDR1 is MNHNS and CDR2 SASEGT. The CDR3 is 15 amino acids. The CDR3 nucleotides read TGTGCCAGCAGTAGGGACAGGGGGCAGATTCAGCCCCAGCATTTT. It encodes CASSRDRGQIQPQHF.

The J gene is TRBJ1-2, the V gene TRBV2; D not resolved. Trimming took off 2 bases at V and 3 bases at J, with 13 bases between the two ends. The CDR3 is made up of 15 amino acids. CDR1 is SNHLY and CDR2 is FYNNEI in the germline V gene. The CDR3 DNA reads as TGTGCCAGCAGTGAAATCCTGACACGGGACTATGGCTACACCTTC. This sequence encodes CASSEILTRDYGYTF.

V gene TRBV4-1 combines with J gene TRBJ1-4, with D perhaps TRBD1 (5 bases). Germline CDR1 MGHRA, CDR2 YSYEKL. Trimming cost V 4 bases and J 6 bases, with 12 bases left between them. This CDR3 is 14 amino acids long. Here the CDR3 DNA reads TGCGCCAGCAGCCGCGGGGCCCGAGATGAAAAACTGTTTTTT. Translated: CASSRGARDEKLFF.

The V and J genes are TRBV4-1 and TRBJ1-1; D is unclear. V was clipped by 1 base and J by 10 bases, with 13 bases between them. The germline gives CDR1 MGHRA, CDR2 YSYEKL. The CDR3 runs 13 residues. The CDR3 DNA sequence: TGCGCCAGCAGCCAAGTAACACAGCCAGGAGCTTTCTTT. Protein sequence: CASSQVTQPGAFF.

V and J are TRBV6-1 and TRBJ2-7; 9 nucleotides align to TRBD2. V shed 3 bases, J shed 7 bases, and the junction held 7 bases outside the gene matches. CDR3 length equals 14 residues. Germline-derived CDR1 and CDR2 are MNHNS and SASEGT. The CDR3: CASSETDLAGEQYF. The CDR3 nucleotides are TGTGCCAGCAGTGAGACGGATCTAGCGGGGGAGCAGTACTTC.

In its sample, this clone was seen once. The chain couples TRBV4-2 to TRBJ1-1; D may be TRBD1 (5 bases). The CDR3 has 15 amino acids. In germline, CDR1 is LGHNA, CDR2 YNFKEQ. The V gene lost 4 bases and the J gene lost 1 base, with 13 bases spanning the gap. The CDR3 here is CASSPPPGTNTEAFF. The CDR3 DNA reads as TGTGCCAGCAGCCCTCCCCCAGGGACGAACACTGAAGCTTTCTTT.

This sequence joins TRBV18 and TRBJ1-5; D might be TRBD1 (5 bases). Germline CDR1 KGHSH, CDR2 LQKENI. The CDR3 extends over 13 amino acids. Trimming shortened V by 6 bases and J by 2 bases, and 8 bases separated the two germline ends. The CDR3 nucleotides read TGTGCCAGCTCGCCGGGGGGCAATCAGCCCCAGCATTTT. Its translation: CASSPGGNQPQHF.

The V call is TRBV7-9, the J call TRBJ1-2, with 8 nucleotides matching TRBD1. CDR1 SEHNR and CDR2 FQNEAQ come from the germline V gene (reference sequence). This CDR3 contains 14 residues. Losses at the gene ends were 6 bases for V and 4 bases for J; bases not matched to a gene: 7. CDR3 sequence reads: CASRAKGTGYGYTF. Written as DNA, the CDR3 is TGTGCCAGCAGGGCCAAAGGGACAGGCTATGGCTACACCTTC.

This chain joins TRBV4-2 and TRBJ2-1; 11 bases are shared with TRBD2. The CDR3 has 16 residues. From germline, CDR1 is LGHNA and CDR2 YNFKEQ. V trimming: 1 base; J trimming: 9 bases; junction bases outside the gene matches: 8. This chain's CDR3 is CASSQASLAGGSEQFF. In nucleotides, the CDR3 is TGTGCCAGCAGCCAAGCCTCCCTAGCGGGAGGTTCTGAGCAGTTCTTC.

This chain joins TRBV6-1 and TRBJ1-1, with D possibly matching TRBD1 (5 bases). The V and J ends lost 1 base and 5 bases respectively, with 14 bases between them. CDR1 and CDR2 from the germline V gene are MNHNS and SASEGT. The CDR3 contains 15 residues. CDR3: CASSEVGVRGTEAFF. The CDR3 bases are TGTGCCAGCAGTGAAGTCGGGGTTAGGGGTACTGAAGCTTTCTTT.

The chain combines TRBV4-2 with TRBJ2-7, with D possibly TRBD2 on 5 matching bases. The CDR3 is made up of 14 amino acids. Germline V gene sequence: CDR1 LGHNA, CDR2 YNFKEQ. Deletions cut 2 bases from V and 7 bases from J, with 15 bases between. The CDR3: CASSQLEGLREQYF. The CDR3 coding sequence is TGTGCCAGCAGCCAACTTGAGGGCCTACGAGAGCAGTACTTC.

The gene calls are TRBV5-6 and TRBJ2-7; D is possibly TRBD1 (7 bases). Germline V gene data show CDR1 as SGHDT and CDR2 as YYEEEE. V lost 0 bases and J 3 bases, leaving 16 bases between the germline ends. The CDR3 runs 16 residues. The CDR3 here is CASSLAPRQGGYEQYF. As DNA, the CDR3 is TGTGCCAGCAGCTTGGCTCCGCGACAGGGAGGCTACGAGCAGTACTTC.

The sample holds one count of this clone. The V gene is TRBV9, the J gene TRBJ1-2, with 9 bases that match TRBD1. V gave up 0 bases and J gave up 4 bases; unmatched junction bases: 10. The CDR3 spans 17 residues. Per the germline V gene, CDR1 is SGDLS and CDR2 is YYNGEE. The CDR3 DNA follows: TGTGCCAGCAGCGTAGGGGACAGGGAGCTACATCGCTATGGCTACACCTTC. It is translated as CASSVGDRELHRYGYTF.

By share, this clone ranks as medium-sized. The CDR3 reads CASSLRLITSGRVQETQYF. CDR3 coding DNA: TGTGCCAGCAGTTTGCGGCTTATCACTAGCGGGAGGGTCCAAGAGACCCAGTACTTC. This chain links TRBV27 with TRBJ2-5; 13 bases fit TRBD2. Trimming took 3 bases from V and 1 from J; bases not matched to a gene: 11. Germline V gene sequence: CDR1 MNHEY, CDR2 SMNVEV (reference sequence). The CDR3 runs to 19 residues.

The chain employs TRBV18 and TRBJ2-1, with 11 nucleotides matching TRBD2. There are 14 residues in the CDR3. The V gene end was trimmed by 3 bases and the J gene end by 10 bases; junction bases not matched to a gene: 5. Germline V CDR1 and CDR2: KGHSH, LQKENI. CDR3 in amino acids: CASSPIAGGDEQFF. CDR3 nucleotide sequence: TGTGCCAGCTCACCTATAGCGGGGGGGGACGAGCAGTTCTTC.

V usage is TRBV27 and J usage is TRBJ1-5, with D uncertain. The CDR3 is made up of 12 amino acids. V was shortened by 5 bases and J by 3 bases, with 5 bases between the two germline ends. From germline, CDR1 is MNHEY and CDR2 SMNVEV (reference sequence). CDR3 bases: TGTGCCAGCAGTCATAACAATCAGCCCCAGCATTTT. This translates into CASSHNNQPQHF.

This chain connects TRBV6-5 to TRBJ2-7; D possibly matches TRBD1 or TRBD2 (5 bases each). The germline gives CDR1 MNHEY, CDR2 SVGAGI. The CDR3 contains 16 residues. The V end was cut by 4 bases, the J end by 7 bases, with 23 bases between. The CDR3 region has the DNA TGTGCCAGCAGTTCCCACCGGGGTAGGGGACCCTCGGAGCAGTACTTC. Its protein is CASSSHRGRGPSEQYF.

This clone was recorded once. V usage is TRBV5-1 and J usage is TRBJ1-1; D is unresolved. Trimming pared 0 bases from V and 6 bases from J, leaving 6 bases between. In germline, CDR1 is SGHRS, CDR2 YFSETQ. The CDR3 is 12 amino acids. This CDR3 is CASSLEGAEAFF. The CDR3 nucleotides read TGCGCCAGCAGCTTGGAGGGCGCTGAAGCTTTCTTT.

J is TRBJ2-2 and V is TRBV27; D is possibly TRBD1 (6 bases). Germline CDR1 is MNHEY and CDR2 is SMNVEV (reference sequence). The CDR3 consists of 15 residues. V lost 2 bases and J lost 2, with 9 bases in between. The CDR3 loop reads CASSLRGTNTGELFF. The CDR3 coding sequence is TGTGCCAGCAGTTTAAGAGGGACAAACACCGGGGAGCTGTTTTTT.

The V gene is TRBV7-9, the J gene TRBJ2-1; 7 bases agree with TRBD2. The CDR3 sequence is 15 residues long. In germline, CDR1 is SEHNR, CDR2 FQNEAQ (reference sequence). Trimming cost V 5 bases and J 7 bases; bases outside gene matches: 11. CDR3 loop: CASSPGGAGTNEQFF. Here the CDR3 DNA reads TGTGCCAGCAGCCCGGGGGGAGCGGGTACTAATGAGCAGTTCTTC.

This chain joins TRBV27 and TRBJ2-7; 7 bases agree with TRBD1. The J segment lost 3 bases and the V segment lost 5 bases, leaving 4 bases of the junction unmatched. CDR3 length: 13 residues. Germline CDR1 is MNHEY and CDR2 is SMNVEV (reference sequence). Written as DNA, the CDR3 is TGTGCCAGCAGTGGGGACAGCGGCTACGAGCAGTACTTC. Translated, it gives CASSGDSGYEQYF.

The chain carries TRBV11-2 and TRBJ2-3; tentative D call: TRBD2 (6 bases). Germline loops: CDR1 SGHAT, CDR2 FQNNGV. Trimming stripped 5 bases from V and 5 bases from J, with 20 bases between. There are 16 residues in the CDR3. The CDR3 DNA sequence: TGTGCCAGCAGCCCCAAGGGATCAACCGGGGGAGATACGCAGTATTTT. Its protein product is CASSPKGSTGGDTQYF.

The V gene is TRBV27, the J gene TRBJ1-1; 8 bases fit TRBD1. The V gene's germline CDR1 is MNHEY and CDR2 SMNVEV (reference sequence). V gave up 10 bases and J gave up 5 bases; unmatched junction bases: 9. The CDR3 length is 13 residues. CDR3 coding DNA: TGTGCCACCGCGGACAGGGTGAGGACTGAAGCTTTCTTT. Translating it yields CATADRVRTEAFF.

This chain uses TRBV6-6 with TRBJ1-2; tentative D call: TRBD1 (6 bases). Germline CDR1 MNHNY, CDR2 SVGAGI (reference sequence). V was clipped by 8 bases and J by 4 bases, with 11 bases between them. The CDR3 consists of 12 residues. The DNA of the CDR3 is TGTGCCAGCTCGTCGGGGGCCTATGGCTACACCTTC. Translating it yields CASSSGAYGYTF.

This chain uses TRBV27 with TRBJ1-1; D gene uncertain. From germline, CDR1 is MNHEY and CDR2 SMNVEV (reference sequence). The CDR3 contains 13 residues. V lost 3 bases and J lost 7, with 12 bases in between. In nucleotides, the CDR3 is TGTGCCAGCAGTTTCTCCCCCGGGTATGAAGCTTTCTTT. Translation: CASSFSPGYEAFF.